This T cell receptor beta chain derives from a study of cytomegalovirus exposure and HLA in healthy donors. General study findings and limits: In vitro experiments confirmed that three CMV-associated chains were specific for CMV antigens. In a later analysis, TCR beta V- and J-gene trimming showed a link to a missense DCLRE1C variant.

The junction had 10 bases not matched to a gene; V was cut back by 4 bases and J by 3 bases. Germline V CDR1 and CDR2: SGHRS, YFSETQ. The CDR3 runs 15 residues. 13 Jbeta primers and 60 Vbeta primers were used for the PCR. Measured with immunoSEQ multiplex PCR; TCRdb has only the in-frame clones, and not every one. The top ten clones hold around 1.4% of a sample with 180,000 or so clones, 65% to 85% of them seen once. On this clone itself: Its antigen is still unknown.

This chain links TRBV5-1 with TRBJ2-7; 7 positions match TRBD1. Input material: PBMCs. The clonotype was recovered from a girl aged 5-17 years in good health and CMV-seropositive. The CDR3 protein is CASSPEPGQIYEQYF. As DNA, the CDR3 is TGCGCCAGCAGCCCGGAACCGGGACAGATCTACGAGCAGTACTTC.